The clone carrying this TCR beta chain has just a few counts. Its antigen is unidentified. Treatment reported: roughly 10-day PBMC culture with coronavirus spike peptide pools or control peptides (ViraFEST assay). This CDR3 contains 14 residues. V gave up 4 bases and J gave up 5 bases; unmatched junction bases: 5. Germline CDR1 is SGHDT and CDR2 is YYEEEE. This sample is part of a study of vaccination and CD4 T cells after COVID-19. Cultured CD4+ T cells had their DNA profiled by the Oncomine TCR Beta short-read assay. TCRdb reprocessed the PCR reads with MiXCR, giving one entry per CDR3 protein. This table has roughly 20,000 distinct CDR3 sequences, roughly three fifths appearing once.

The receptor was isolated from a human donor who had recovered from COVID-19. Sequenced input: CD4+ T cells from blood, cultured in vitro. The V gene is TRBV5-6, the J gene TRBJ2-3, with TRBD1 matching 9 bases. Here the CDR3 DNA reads TGTGCCAGCAGCATGGACAGGGGCGGAGATACGCAGTATTTT. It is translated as CASSMDRGGDTQYF.